This record concerns one T cell receptor (beta chain) sequence. Its antigen is undetermined. This record belongs to a study of T cell responses to AZD1222 COVID-19 vaccine. Study summary: Analysis merged second doses at about 4 or about 12 weeks.

Trimming removed 3 bases from V and 4 bases from J, with 6 bases in between. The CDR3 length is 13 residues. Germline assignment: CDR1 MDHEN and CDR2 SYDVKM. Points from the study as a whole: All repertoire sampling was performed exclusively after the peak T cell response. The span of vaccine-associated CD4 TCRs extended across spike, with dominance at 160-218 and 743-854. The reported proportion of spike-specific TCRs targeting unmutated variant regions was nearly half.

Method: immunoSEQ multiplex PCR; TCRdb's copy keeps in-frame clones and lacks some. Among about 73,000 clones, approximately 89% were seen once, and the ten largest hold roughly a fifth. The J gene is TRBJ2-2, the V gene TRBV28; no clear D gene. The sequencing used peripheral blood, collected on day 0 of AZD1222 vaccination. The clonotype comes from an adult in good health. The CDR3 spells CASSFRVTGELFF. The CDR3 DNA sequence: TGTGCCAGCAGTTTTAGGGTCACCGGGGAGCTGTTTTTT.